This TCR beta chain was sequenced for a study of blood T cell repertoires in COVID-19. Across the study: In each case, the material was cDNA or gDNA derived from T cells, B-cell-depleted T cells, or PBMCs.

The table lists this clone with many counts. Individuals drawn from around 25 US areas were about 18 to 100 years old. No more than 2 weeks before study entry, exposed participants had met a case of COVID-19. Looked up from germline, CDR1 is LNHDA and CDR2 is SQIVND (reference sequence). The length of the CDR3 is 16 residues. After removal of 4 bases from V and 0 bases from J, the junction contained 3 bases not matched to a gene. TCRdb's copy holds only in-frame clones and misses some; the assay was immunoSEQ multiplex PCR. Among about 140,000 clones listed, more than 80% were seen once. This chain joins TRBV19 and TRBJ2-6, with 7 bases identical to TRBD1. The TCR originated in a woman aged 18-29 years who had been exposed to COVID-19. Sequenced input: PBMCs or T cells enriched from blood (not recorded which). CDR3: CASSNAGGSGANVLTF. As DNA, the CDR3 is TGTGCCAGTAGTAATGCAGGGGGCTCTGGGGCCAACGTCCTGACTTTC.